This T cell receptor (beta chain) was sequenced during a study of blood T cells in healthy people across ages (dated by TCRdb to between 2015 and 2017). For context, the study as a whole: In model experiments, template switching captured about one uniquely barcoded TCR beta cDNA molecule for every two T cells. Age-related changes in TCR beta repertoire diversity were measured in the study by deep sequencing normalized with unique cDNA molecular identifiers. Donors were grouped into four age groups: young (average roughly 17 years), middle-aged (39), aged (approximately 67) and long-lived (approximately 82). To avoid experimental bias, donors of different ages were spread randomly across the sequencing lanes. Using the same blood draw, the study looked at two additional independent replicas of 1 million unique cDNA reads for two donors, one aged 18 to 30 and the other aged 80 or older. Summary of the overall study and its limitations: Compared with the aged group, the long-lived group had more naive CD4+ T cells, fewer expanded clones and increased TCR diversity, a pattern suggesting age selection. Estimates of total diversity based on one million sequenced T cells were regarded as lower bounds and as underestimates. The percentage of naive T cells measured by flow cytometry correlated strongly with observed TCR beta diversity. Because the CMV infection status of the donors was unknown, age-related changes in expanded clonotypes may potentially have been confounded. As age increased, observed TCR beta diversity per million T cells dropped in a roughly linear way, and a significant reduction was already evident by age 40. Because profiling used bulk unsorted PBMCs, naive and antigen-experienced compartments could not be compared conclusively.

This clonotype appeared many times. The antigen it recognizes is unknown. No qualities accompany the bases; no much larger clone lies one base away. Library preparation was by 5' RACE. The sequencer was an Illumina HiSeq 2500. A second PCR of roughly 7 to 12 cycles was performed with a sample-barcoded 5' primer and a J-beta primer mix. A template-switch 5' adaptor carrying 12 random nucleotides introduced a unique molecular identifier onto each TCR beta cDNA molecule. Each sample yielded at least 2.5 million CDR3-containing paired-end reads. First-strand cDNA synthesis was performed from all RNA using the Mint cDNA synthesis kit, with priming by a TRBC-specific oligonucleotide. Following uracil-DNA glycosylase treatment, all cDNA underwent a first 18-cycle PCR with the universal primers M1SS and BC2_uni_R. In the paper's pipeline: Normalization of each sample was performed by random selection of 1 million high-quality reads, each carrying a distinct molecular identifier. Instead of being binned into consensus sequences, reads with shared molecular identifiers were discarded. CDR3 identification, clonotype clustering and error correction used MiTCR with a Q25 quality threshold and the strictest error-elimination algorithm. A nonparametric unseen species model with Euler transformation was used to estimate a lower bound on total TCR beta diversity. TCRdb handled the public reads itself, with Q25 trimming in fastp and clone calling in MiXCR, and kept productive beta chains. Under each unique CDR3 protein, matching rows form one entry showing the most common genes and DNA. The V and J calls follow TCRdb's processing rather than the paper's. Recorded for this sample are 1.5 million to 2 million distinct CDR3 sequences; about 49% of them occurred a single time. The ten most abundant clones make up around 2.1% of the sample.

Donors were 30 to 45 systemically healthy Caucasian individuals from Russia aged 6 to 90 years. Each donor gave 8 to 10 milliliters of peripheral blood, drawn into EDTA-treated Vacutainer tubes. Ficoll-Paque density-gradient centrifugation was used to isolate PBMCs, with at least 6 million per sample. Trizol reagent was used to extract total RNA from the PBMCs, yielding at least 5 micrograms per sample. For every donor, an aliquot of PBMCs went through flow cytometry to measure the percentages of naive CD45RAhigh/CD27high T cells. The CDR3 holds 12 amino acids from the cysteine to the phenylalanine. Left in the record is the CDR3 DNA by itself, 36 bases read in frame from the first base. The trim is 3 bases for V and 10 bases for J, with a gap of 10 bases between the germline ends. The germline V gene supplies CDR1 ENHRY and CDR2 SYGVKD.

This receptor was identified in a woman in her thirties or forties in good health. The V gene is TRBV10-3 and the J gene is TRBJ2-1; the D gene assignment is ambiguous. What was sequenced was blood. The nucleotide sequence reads TGTGCCATCAGTGACTCTCTCGGGGAGCAGTTCTTC. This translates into CAISDSLGEQFF.